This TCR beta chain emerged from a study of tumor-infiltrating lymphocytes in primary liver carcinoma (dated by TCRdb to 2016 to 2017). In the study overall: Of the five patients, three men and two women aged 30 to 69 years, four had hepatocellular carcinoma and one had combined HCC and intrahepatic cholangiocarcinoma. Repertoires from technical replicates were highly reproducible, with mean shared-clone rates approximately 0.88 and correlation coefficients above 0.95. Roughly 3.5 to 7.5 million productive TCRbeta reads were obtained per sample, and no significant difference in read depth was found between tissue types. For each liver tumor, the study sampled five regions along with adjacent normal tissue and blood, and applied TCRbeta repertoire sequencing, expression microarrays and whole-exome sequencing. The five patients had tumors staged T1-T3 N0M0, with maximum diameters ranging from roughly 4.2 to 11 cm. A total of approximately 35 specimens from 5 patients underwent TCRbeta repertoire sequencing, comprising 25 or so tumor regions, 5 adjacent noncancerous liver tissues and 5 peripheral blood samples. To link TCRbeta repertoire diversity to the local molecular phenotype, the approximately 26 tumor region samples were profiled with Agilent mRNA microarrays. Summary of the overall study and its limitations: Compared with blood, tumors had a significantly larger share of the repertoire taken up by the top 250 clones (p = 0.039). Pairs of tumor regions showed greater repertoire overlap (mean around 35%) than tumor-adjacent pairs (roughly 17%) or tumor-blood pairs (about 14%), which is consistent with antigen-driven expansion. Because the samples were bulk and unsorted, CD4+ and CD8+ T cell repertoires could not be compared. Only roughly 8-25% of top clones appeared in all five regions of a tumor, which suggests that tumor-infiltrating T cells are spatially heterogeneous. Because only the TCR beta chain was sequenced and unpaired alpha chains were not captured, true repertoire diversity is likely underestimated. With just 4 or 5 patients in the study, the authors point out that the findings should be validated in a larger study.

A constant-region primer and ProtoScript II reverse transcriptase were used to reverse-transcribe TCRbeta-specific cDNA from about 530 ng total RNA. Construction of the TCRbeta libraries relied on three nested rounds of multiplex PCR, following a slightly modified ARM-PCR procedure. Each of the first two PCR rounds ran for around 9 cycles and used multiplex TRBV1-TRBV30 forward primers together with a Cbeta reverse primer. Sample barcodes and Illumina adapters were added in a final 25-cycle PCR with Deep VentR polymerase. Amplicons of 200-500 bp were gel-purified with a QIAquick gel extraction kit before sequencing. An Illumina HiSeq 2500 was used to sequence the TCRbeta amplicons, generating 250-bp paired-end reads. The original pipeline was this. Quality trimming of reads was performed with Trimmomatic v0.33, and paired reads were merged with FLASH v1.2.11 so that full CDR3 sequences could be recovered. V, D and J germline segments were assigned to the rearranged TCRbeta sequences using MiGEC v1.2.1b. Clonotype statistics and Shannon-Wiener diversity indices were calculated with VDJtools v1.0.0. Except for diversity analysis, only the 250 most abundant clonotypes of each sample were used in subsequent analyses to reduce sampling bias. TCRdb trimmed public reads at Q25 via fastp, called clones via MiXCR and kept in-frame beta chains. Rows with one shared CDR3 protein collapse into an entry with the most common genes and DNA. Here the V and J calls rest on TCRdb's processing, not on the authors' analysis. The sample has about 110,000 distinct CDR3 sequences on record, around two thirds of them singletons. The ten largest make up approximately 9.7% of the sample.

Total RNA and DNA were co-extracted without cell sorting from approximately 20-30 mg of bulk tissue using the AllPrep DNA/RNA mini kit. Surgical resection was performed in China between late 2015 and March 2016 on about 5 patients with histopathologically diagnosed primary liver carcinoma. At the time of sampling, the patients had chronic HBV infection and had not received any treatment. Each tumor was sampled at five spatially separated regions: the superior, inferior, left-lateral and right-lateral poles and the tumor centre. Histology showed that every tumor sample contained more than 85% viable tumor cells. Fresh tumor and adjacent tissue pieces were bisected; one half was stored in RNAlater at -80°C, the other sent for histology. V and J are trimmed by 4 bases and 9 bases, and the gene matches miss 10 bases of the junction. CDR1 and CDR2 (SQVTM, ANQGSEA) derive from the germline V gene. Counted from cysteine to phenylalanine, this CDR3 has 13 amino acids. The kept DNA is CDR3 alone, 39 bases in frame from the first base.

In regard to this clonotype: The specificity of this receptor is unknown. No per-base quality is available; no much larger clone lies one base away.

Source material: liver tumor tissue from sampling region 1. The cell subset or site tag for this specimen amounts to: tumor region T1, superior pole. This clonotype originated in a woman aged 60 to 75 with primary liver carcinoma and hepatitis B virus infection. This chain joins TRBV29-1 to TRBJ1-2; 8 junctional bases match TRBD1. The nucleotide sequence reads TGCAGCGTTGCGCAGGGGGCGGAGGATTGCTACACCTTC. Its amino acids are CSVAQGAEDCYTF. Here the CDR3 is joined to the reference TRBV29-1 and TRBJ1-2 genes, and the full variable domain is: SAVISQKPSRDICQRGTSLTIQCQVDSQVTMMFWYRQQPGQSLTLIATANQGSEATYESGFVIDKFPISRPNLTFSTLTVSNMSPEDSSIYLCSVAQGAEDCYTFGSGTRLTVV.